This T cell receptor beta chain comes out of a study of cytomegalovirus exposure and HLA in healthy donors. 60 Vbeta and 13 Jbeta primers were used in PCR. Sequenced by immunoSEQ multiplex PCR; TCRdb stores in-frame clones only, minus some. The data contain 100,000 to 150,000 clones, around 77% of them singletons. The CDR3 has 16 residues. Germline lookup yields CDR1 GTSNPN and CDR2 SVGIG (reference sequence). Deletions cut 1 base from V and 0 bases from J, with 12 bases between. This receptor was obtained from a male donor in good health and CMV-seropositive. Sequencing was performed on PBMCs. The chain joins TRBV30 to TRBJ1-4, with D unresolved. The CDR3 is CAWSDPSGATNEKLFF. CDR3 sequence (DNA): TGTGCCTGGAGTGACCCCTCCGGGGCAACTAATGAAAAACTGTTTTTT. Full variable domain (remainder filled in from reference TRBV30 and TRBJ1-4): SQTIHQWPATLVQPVGSPLSLECTVEGTSNPNLYWYRQAAGRGLQLLFYSVGIGQISSEVPQNLSASRPQDRQFILSSKKLLLSDSGFYLCAWSDPSGATNEKLFFGSGTQLSVL.